These T cell receptor beta chains were read from a single sample in a study of blood T cell repertoires in COVID-19. The method was immunoSEQ multiplex PCR; TCRdb's version includes in-frame clones alone and lacks a portion of them. The data show about 400,000 clones, roughly 90% seen once. The sequenced material came from PBMCs or T cells enriched from blood (not recorded which). The receptors were gathered from a woman aged 30 to 39 with acute COVID-19. Each CDR3 is given with its conserved first and last residue. A D gene is named only where the DNA matches it firmly. For some rows the clone size is stated as once, few or many, or as a class when expanded; others skip it.

CDR3 protein	CDR3 DNA	D gene	clone size	V gene	J gene
CASSDVRGSTEAFF	TGTGCCAGCAGTGATGTCAGGGGCTCCACTGAAGCTTTCTTT	.	.	TRBV2	TRBJ1-1
CAWSVPGQGLYGYTF	TGTGCCTGGAGCGTCCCGGGACAGGGCCTCTATGGCTACACCTTC	TRBD1	.	TRBV30	TRBJ1-2
CASSLGLPLYEQYF	TGTGCCAGCAGCCTAGGACTACCACTTTACGAGCAGTACTTC	.	.	TRBV7-2	TRBJ2-7
CSVEINIMNTEAFF	TGCAGCGTTGAAATAAACATTATGAACACTGAAGCTTTCTTT	.	.	TRBV29-1	TRBJ1-1
CASSQEAGGGEQFF	TGCGCCAGCAGCCAAGAAGCCGGGGGAGGTGAGCAGTTCTTC	.	.	TRBV4-3	TRBJ2-1
CASSQNYGTANNSPLHF	TGCGCCAGCAGCCAAAATTACGGAACAGCCAATAATTCACCCCTCCACTTT	.	.	TRBV4-3	TRBJ1-6
CASSSGLAYEQYF	TGTGCCAGCAGCTCGGGACTAGCCTACGAGCAGTACTTC	TRBD2	once	TRBV11-3	TRBJ2-7
CASSLVGQYYGYTF	TGTGCCAGCAGTTTAGTGGGACAGTACTATGGCTACACCTTC	TRBD1	.	TRBV28	TRBJ1-2
CASSPETATNEKLFF	TGTGCCAGCAGCCCGGAGACGGCAACTAATGAAAAACTGTTTTTT	.	once	TRBV7-2	TRBJ1-4
CASSVASGWAYEQYF	TGTGCCAGCAGCGTAGCTTCAGGGTGGGCCTACGAGCAGTACTTC	.	.	TRBV9	TRBJ2-7
CASSDFLGSRNGYTF	TGTGCCAGCAGTGATTTCCTCGGAAGCAGGAATGGCTACACCTTC	.	.	TRBV6-4	TRBJ1-2
CSARVQGEQYF	TGCAGTGCTAGGGTCCAGGGGGAGCAGTACTTC	.	.	TRBV20-1	TRBJ2-7
CASSLRTGAPYGEQYF	TGTGCCAGCAGCTTAAGGACAGGGGCGCCCTACGGGGAGCAGTACTTC	TRBD1	.	TRBV7-8	TRBJ2-7
CASSQVSGGPYNEQFF	TGCGCCAGCAGCCAAGTTAGCGGGGGTCCGTACAATGAGCAGTTCTTC	TRBD2	.	TRBV4-1	TRBJ2-1
CASSEGRRDTEAFF	TGTGCCAGCAGTGAAGGCAGACGGGACACTGAAGCTTTCTTT	.	.	TRBV6-1	TRBJ1-1
CASSLAAGGGTEAFF	TGCGCCAGCAGCTTGGCAGCGGGGGGAGGCACTGAAGCTTTCTTT	.	.	TRBV5-1	TRBJ1-1
CATSEWGQGRPDTQYF	TGTGCCACCAGTGAATGGGGACAGGGGAGGCCAGATACGCAGTATTTT	TRBD1	.	TRBV24-1	TRBJ2-3
CAWSGTLAGGLETQYF	TGTGCCTGGAGTGGCACACTAGCGGGGGGGCTGGAGACCCAGTACTTC	TRBD2	.	TRBV30	TRBJ2-5
CASSLAMRDPTSDTQYF	TGTGCCAGCAGCTTAGCGATGCGGGACCCAACCTCGGATACGCAGTATTTT	.	.	TRBV7-9	TRBJ2-3
CASSFGGIQSLGYTF	TGCGCCAGCAGTTTCGGGGGGATCCAGTCGTTGGGCTACACCTTC	.	.	TRBV5-1	TRBJ1-2
CAWSVYSTLTYNSPLHF	TGTGCCTGGAGTGTATATTCGACTTTAACCTATAATTCACCCCTCCACTTT	.	.	TRBV30	TRBJ1-6
CASSTPGTGNTIYF	TGTGCCAGCAGCACCCCAGGGACTGGAAACACCATATATTTT	.	.	TRBV13	TRBJ1-3
CASVSSGATYEQYF	TGTGCCAGCGTTTCTAGCGGGGCTACCTACGAGCAGTACTTC	TRBD2	.	TRBV6-6	TRBJ2-7
CASSSGTSGVFGSDEQYF	TGCGCCAGCAGCTCCGGGACTAGCGGGGTGTTTGGGTCGGACGAGCAGTACTTC	TRBD2	.	TRBV5-1	TRBJ2-7
CASSPTGAGEQYF	TGTGCCAGCTCACCTACAGGGGCAGGGGAGCAGTACTTC	TRBD1	.	TRBV18	TRBJ2-7
CASSQDWASADTQYF	TGTGCCAGCAGCCAAGATTGGGCTAGCGCAGATACGCAGTATTTT	.	.	TRBV14	TRBJ2-3
CAHGQGEANEKLFF	TGTGCTCACGGACAGGGGGAAGCTAATGAAAAACTGTTTTTT	TRBD1	.	TRBV30	TRBJ1-4
CASSYSGLYSYEQYF	TGTGCCAGCAGTTACTCGGGACTATACTCCTACGAGCAGTACTTC	TRBD2	.	TRBV6-5	TRBJ2-7
CASSPGTSGGAYNEQFF	TGTGCCAGCAGCCCCGGGACTAGCGGGGGAGCTTACAATGAGCAGTTCTTC	TRBD2	once	TRBV7-3	TRBJ2-1
CASWDRGTKNIQYF	TGTGCCAGCTGGGACAGGGGGACCAAAAACATTCAGTACTTC	TRBD1	.	TRBV11-2	TRBJ2-4
CASSFPLAGRGTDTQYF	TGTGCCAGCAGCTTCCCCCTAGCGGGGAGGGGCACAGATACGCAGTATTTT	TRBD2	.	TRBV7-9	TRBJ2-3
CASNPWGRGNTEAFF	TGTGCCAGTAACCCTTGGGGGAGGGGGAACACTGAAGCTTTCTTT	.	.	TRBV19	TRBJ1-1
CASSLYQVTGVSDTQYF	TGTGCCAGCAGCTTATATCAAGTGACAGGGGTCTCAGATACGCAGTATTTT	TRBD1	.	TRBV5-6	TRBJ2-3
CASSMSNRGLNTGELFF	TGCGCCAGCAGCATGAGTAACCGGGGACTGAACACCGGGGAGCTGTTTTTT	.	few	TRBV5-1	TRBJ2-2
CATKLKNTEAFF	TGTGCCACGAAGCTCAAAAACACTGAAGCTTTCTTT	.	once	TRBV11-2	TRBJ1-1
CSASKRGGSYNEQFF	TGCAGTGCTAGTAAGCGGGGGGGCTCCTACAATGAGCAGTTCTTC	TRBD2	.	TRBV20-1	TRBJ2-1
CASSLGLAATDTQYF	TGTGCCAGCAGCTTGGGACTAGCGGCCACAGATACGCAGTATTTT	TRBD2	.	TRBV7-2	TRBJ2-3
CASSSLPHPTGKLFF	TGTGCCAGCTCATCCCTACCCCACCCGACCGGGAAACTGTTTTTT	.	.	TRBV18	TRBJ1-4
CASSQEGGTGELFF	TGCGCCAGCAGCCAAGAAGGAGGGACCGGGGAGCTGTTTTTT	.	.	TRBV4-3	TRBJ2-2
CASTNQGGANEKLFF	TGTGCCAGCACCAACCAGGGAGGGGCAAATGAAAAACTGTTTTTT	.	.	TRBV6-5	TRBJ1-4
CASSGRRGGNNEQFF	TGCGCCAGCAGTGGCCGTCGGGGCGGGAACAATGAGCAGTTCTTC	.	.	TRBV10-1	TRBJ2-1
CASSLARGRGTGELFF	TGTGCCAGCAGCTTGGCCAGGGGGCGAGGCACCGGGGAGCTGTTTTTT	TRBD1	.	TRBV5-6	TRBJ2-2
CASSQRPLQGKDQPQHF	TGCGCCAGCAGCCAACGGCCCCTGCAGGGCAAAGATCAGCCCCAGCATTTT	.	.	TRBV4-1	TRBJ1-5
CASSLGTGGNYGYTF	TGTGCCAGCAGCTTAGGGACAGGGGGTAACTATGGCTACACCTTC	TRBD1	.	TRBV7-3	TRBJ1-2
CASSRGGNTEAFF	TGTGCCAGCAGTAGAGGGGGCAACACTGAAGCTTTCTTT	TRBD1	.	TRBV3-1/TRBV3-2	TRBJ1-1
CASSLAGAEQYF	TGTGCCAGCAGCTTAGCAGGGGCCGAGCAGTACTTC	.	.	TRBV7-2	TRBJ2-7
CASSVNRAYEQYF	TGCGCCAGCAGTGTTAACAGGGCCTACGAGCAGTACTTC	.	.	TRBV10-2	TRBJ2-7
CASSILAGDYPGELFF	TGCGCCAGCAGCATACTAGCGGGGGACTACCCCGGGGAGCTGTTTTTT	TRBD2	.	TRBV5-1	TRBJ2-2
CASSASTGVGTEAFF	TGTGCCAGCAGCGCTTCGACAGGGGTGGGGACTGAAGCTTTCTTT	TRBD1	.	TRBV9	TRBJ1-1
CASSLTGTSYEQYF	TGTGCCAGCAGCTTGACAGGGACCTCCTACGAGCAGTACTTC	TRBD1	.	TRBV7-2	TRBJ2-7
CASSEYDSPEKLFF	TGTGCCAGCAGTGAGTATGACAGTCCGGAAAAACTGTTTTTT	.	.	TRBV25-1	TRBJ1-4
CAWRNTGGNEQFF	TGTGCCTGGAGAAATACAGGGGGCAATGAGCAGTTCTTC	TRBD1	.	TRBV30	TRBJ2-1
CASSPTGALASSEKLFF	TGCGCCAGCAGCCCTACAGGGGCCCTAGCCAGTAGCGAAAAACTGTTTTTT	TRBD1	few	TRBV5-1	TRBJ1-4